This T cell receptor beta chain emerged from a study of response to subunit inactivated influenza vaccine (dated by TCRdb to the late 2010s). Concerning the study at large: The study used deep quantitative T cell receptor repertoire profiling to track responses to a trivalent subunit inactivated influenza vaccine. The research as a whole found: It was suggested by the authors that each seasonal influenza vaccination may recruit only a limited number of new T cells.

Libraries were prepared through RT-PCR. TCRdb records Illumina HiSeq 2500 as the sequencer. The raw public data were reprocessed by TCRdb itself: fastp quality trimming at Q25, MiXCR clonotype calling, in-frame beta chains only. Every entry covers one CDR3 protein and lists the most common genes and DNA from its rows. The sample contains about 540,000 distinct CDR3 sequences, 13% to 15% of them found a single time. The leading ten clones occupy 11% of the sample. Details on this clonotype: What this receptor recognizes is not known. No quality values exist for individual bases; no much larger clone is one base distant.

The sequencing here drew on PBMCs from blood, taken approximately 12 days after vaccination. This receptor was identified in a man aged 45-60 years who received an inactivated influenza vaccine. Donor details come from another sample of the same person, matched by shared clones.

Here the CDR3 is given as CSAGTTDTQYF. The DNA is TGCAGTGCTGGGACCACAGATACGCAGTATTTT. The sequence joins TRBV20-1 to TRBJ2-3; the D gene cannot be resolved beyond TRBD1 or TRBD2, each matching 5 bases. CDR1 and CDR2 (DFQATT, SNEGSKA) derive from the germline V gene (reference sequence). The cysteine opens and the phenylalanine closes a CDR3 of 11 amino acids. Only the CDR3 portion is preserved as DNA: 33 bases, with reading frame beginning at the first base. V loses 5 bases of germline sequence and J loses 2 bases, and the interval between the two ends is 5 bases.